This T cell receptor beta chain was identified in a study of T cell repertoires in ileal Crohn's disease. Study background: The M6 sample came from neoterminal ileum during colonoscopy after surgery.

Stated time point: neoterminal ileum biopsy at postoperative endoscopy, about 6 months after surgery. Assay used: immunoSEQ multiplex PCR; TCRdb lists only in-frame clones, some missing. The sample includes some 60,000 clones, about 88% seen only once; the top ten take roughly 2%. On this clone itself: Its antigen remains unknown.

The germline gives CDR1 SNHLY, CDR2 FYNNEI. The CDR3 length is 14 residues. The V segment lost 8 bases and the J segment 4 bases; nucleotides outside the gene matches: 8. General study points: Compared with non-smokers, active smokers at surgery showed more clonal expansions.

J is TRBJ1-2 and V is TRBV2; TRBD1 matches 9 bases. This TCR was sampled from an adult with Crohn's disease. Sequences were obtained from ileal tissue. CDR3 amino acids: CASGTDRGIYGYTF. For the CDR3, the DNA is TGTGCCAGCGGGACTGACAGGGGGATCTATGGCTACACCTTC.